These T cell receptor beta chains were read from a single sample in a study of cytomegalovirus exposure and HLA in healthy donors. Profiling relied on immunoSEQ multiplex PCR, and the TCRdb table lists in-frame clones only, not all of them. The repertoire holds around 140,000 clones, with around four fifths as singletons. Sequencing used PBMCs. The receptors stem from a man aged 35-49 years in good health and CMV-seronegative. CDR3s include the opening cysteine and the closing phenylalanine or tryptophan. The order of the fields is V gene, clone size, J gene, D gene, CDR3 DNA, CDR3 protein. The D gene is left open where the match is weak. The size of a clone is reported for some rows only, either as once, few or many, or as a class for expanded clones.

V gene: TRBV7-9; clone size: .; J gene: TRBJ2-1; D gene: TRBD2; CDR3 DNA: TGTGCCAGCAGCCCGCTACTAGCGGCCCTTCAAAACAATGAGCAGTTCTTC; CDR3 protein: CASSPLLAALQNNEQFF
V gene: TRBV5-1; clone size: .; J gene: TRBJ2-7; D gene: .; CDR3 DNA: TGCGCCAGCAGCCCCGTGGGGGGGGCGGACTACGAGCAGTACTTC; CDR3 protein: CASSPVGGADYEQYF
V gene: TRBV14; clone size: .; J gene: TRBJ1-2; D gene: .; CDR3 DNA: TGTGCCAGCAGCCAAGATGGCCAGGCCGCCTTTGGCTACACCTTC; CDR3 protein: CASSQDGQAAFGYTF
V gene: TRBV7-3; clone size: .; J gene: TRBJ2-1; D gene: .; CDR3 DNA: TGTGCCAGCAGCCCCGCTGCAGGCTCCTACAATGAGCAGTTCTTC; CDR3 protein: CASSPAAGSYNEQFF
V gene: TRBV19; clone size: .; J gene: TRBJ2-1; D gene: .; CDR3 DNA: TGTGCCAGTAGTACCGCGTTGGGCGACCGGAGGGTATCCGAGCAGTTCTTC; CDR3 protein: CASSTALGDRRVSEQFF
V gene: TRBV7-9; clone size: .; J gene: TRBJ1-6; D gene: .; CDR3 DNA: TGTGCCAGCCGGGAGGGCTATAATTCACCCCTCCACTTT; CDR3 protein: CASREGYNSPLHF
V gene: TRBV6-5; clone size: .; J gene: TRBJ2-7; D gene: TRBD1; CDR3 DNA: TGTGCCAGCAGTTACTCCGGGGACAGGGGCCACGAGCAGTACTTC; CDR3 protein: CASSYSGDRGHEQYF
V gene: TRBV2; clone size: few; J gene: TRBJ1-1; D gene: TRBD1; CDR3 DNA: TGTGCCAGCATTTCCCGGGGACAGGGGCGGGGCACTGAAGCTTTCTTT; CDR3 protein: CASISRGQGRGTEAFF
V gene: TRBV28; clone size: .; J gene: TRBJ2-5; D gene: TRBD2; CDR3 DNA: TGTGCCAGCAGGATAGCGGGGGGTAGAGAGACCCAGTACTTC; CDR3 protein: CASRIAGGRETQYF
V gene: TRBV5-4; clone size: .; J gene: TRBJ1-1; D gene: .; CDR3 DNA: TGTGCCAGCAGCTTGGGAGGGCTAGACACTGAAGCTTTCTTT; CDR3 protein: CASSLGGLDTEAFF
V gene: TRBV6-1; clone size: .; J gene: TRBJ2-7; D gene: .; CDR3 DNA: TGTGCCAGCAGTGAAGACCCTCTCTACTACTTCTACGAGCAGTACTTC; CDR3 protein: CASSEDPLYYFYEQYF
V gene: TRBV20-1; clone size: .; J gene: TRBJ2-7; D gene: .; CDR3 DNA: TGCAGTGCTAGGAAGATGCACGAGCAGTACTTC; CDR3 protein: CSARKMHEQYF
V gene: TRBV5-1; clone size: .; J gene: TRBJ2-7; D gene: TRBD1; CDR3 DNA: TGCGCCAGCAGCTCGGACAGGGGCTACGAGCAGTACTTC; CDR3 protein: CASSSDRGYEQYF
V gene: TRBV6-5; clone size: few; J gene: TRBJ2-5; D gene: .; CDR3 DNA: TGTGCCAGCAGTTACGCGGGACAGACACAAGAGACCCAGTACTTC; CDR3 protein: CASSYAGQTQETQYF
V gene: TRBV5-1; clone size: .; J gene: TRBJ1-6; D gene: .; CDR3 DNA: TGCGCCAGCAGCGCTATCGAGGGGGATTCACCCCTCCACTTT; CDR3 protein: CASSAIEGDSPLHF
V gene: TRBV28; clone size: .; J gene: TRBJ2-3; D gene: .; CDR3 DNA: TGTGCCAGACTAGTGGACACAGATACGCAGTATTTT; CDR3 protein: CARLVDTDTQYF
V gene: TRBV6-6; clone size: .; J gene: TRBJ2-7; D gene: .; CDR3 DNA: TGTGCCAGCAGTACCTCAGGGGGGAGCTCCTACGAGCAGTACTTC; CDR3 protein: CASSTSGGSSYEQYF
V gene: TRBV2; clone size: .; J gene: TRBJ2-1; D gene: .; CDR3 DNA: TGTGCCAGCAGTAGTGGTCTGCCGAGCTCCTACAATGAGCAGTTCTTC; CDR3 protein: CASSSGLPSSYNEQFF
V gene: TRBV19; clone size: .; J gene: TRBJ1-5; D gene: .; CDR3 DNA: TGTGCCAGTAGTTTGTCAGGGGCTATCAATCAGCCCCAGCATTTT; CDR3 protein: CASSLSGAINQPQHF
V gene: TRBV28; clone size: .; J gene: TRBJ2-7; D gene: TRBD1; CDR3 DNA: TGTGCCAGCAGCACCTCCGGGACAGGGAGGCCTTACGAGCAGTACTTC; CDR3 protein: CASSTSGTGRPYEQYF
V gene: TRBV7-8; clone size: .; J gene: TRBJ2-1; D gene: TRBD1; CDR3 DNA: TGTGCCAGCAGACGTACGGACAGGTACAATGAGCAGTTCTTC; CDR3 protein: CASRRTDRYNEQFF
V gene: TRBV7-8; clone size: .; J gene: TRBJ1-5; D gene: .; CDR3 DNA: TGTGCCAGCAGCCACCGGGAAAATCAGCCCCAGCATTTT; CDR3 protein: CASSHRENQPQHF
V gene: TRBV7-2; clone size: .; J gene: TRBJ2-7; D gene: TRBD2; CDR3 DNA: TGTGCCAGCGGGACTAGCGGGGGCCTCGATAGGGAGCAGTACTTC; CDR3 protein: CASGTSGGLDREQYF
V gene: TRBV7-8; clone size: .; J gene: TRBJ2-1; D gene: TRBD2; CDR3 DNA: TGTGCCAGCAGCTTAGTAAGCGGGAGGGCCTACAATGAGCAGTTCTTC; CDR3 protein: CASSLVSGRAYNEQFF
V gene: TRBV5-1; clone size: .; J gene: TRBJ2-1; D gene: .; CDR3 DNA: TGCGCCAGCGGAGCCTCACTAGGCTTATCATCCTACAATGAGCAGTTCTTC; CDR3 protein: CASGASLGLSSYNEQFF
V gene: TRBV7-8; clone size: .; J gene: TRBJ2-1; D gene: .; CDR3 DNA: TGTGCCAGCAGCTCCTTTAGGGGCCCCTACAATGAGCAGTTCTTC; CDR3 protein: CASSSFRGPYNEQFF
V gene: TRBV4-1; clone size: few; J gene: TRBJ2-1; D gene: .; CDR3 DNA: TGCGCCAGCAGCCAAGTACTAGCCTTATCCAATGAGCAGTTCTTC; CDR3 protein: CASSQVLALSNEQFF
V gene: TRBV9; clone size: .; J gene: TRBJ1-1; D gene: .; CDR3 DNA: TGTGCCAGCAGCGCTTCTCGGGACACTGAAGCTTTCTTT; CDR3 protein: CASSASRDTEAFF
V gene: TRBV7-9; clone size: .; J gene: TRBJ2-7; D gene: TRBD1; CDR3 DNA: TGTGCCAGCAGCTCAACAGGGGAAACCGAGCAGTACTTC; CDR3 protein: CASSSTGETEQYF
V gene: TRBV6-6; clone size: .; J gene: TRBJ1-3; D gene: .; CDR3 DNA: TGTGCCAGCAGTTTACAAGCTGGAAACACCATATATTTT; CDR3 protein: CASSLQAGNTIYF
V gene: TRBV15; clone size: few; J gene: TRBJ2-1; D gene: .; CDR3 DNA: TGTGCCTCGGGGAGCAGAGACAATGAGCAGTTCTTC; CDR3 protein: CASGSRDNEQFF
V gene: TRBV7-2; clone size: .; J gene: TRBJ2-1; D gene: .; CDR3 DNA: TGTGCCAGCAGCTTATCGCCTCAGAATGAGCAGTTCTTC; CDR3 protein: CASSLSPQNEQFF
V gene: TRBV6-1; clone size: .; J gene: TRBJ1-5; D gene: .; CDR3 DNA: TGTGCCAGCAGTGAAGCGGCCGGGTATAGCAATCAGCCCCAGCATTTT; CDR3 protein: CASSEAAGYSNQPQHF
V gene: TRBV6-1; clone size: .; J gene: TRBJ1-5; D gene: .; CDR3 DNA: TGTGCCAGCACGGCTCGGACGGGAATGGAGCCCCAGCATTTT; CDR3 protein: CASTARTGMEPQHF
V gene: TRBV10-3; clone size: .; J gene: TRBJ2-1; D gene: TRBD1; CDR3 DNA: TGTGCCATCAGTGAGAGACAGGGGGCGCGGAATGAGCAGTTCTTC; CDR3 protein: CAISERQGARNEQFF
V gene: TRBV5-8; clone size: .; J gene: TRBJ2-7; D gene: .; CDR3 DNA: TGTGCCAGCAGCGACAGAGTCACCTACGAGCAGTACTTC; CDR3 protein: CASSDRVTYEQYF
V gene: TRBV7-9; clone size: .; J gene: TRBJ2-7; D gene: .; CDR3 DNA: TGTGCCAGCAGCTTAGAAATGAGGGAGCAGTACTTC; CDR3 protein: CASSLEMREQYF
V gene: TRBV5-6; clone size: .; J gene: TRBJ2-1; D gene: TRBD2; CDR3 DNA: TGTGCCAGCAGCTCACCCCCAGCGGGAGAGAATGAGCAGTTCTTC; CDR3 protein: CASSSPPAGENEQFF
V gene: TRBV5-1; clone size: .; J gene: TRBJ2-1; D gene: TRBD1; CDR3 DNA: TGCGCCAGCAGCCGCTCGGGACAGGGTTCTTACAATGAGCAGTTCTTC; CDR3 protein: CASSRSGQGSYNEQFF
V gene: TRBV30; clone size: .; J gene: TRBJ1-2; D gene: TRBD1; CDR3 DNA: TGTGCCTGGAGTGGGACAGGGGAAGGCTACACCTTC; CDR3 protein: CAWSGTGEGYTF
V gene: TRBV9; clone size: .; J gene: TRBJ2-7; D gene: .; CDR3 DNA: TGTGCCAGCAGCGTCCAACTAGCTGTTAACTACGAGCAGTACTTC; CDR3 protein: CASSVQLAVNYEQYF
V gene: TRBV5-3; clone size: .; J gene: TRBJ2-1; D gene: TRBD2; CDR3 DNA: TGTGCCAGAAGCTTGGCGTCGATCGGGGGGGCAAGCAATGAGCAGTTCTTC; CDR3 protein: CARSLASIGGASNEQFF
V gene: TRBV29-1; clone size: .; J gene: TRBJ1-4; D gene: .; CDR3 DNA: TGCAGCGTTGTCAGTGCAACTAATGAAAAACTGTTTTTT; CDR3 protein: CSVVSATNEKLFF
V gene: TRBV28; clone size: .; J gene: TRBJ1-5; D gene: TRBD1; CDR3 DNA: TGTGCCAGCAGTCGGACAGGGAAGCAGCCCCAGCATTTT; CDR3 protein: CASSRTGKQPQHF
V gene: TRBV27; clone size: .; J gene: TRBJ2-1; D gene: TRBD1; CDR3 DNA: TGTGCCAGTACAGGGGGCGAGGGCAATGAGCAGTTCTTC; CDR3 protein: CASTGGEGNEQFF
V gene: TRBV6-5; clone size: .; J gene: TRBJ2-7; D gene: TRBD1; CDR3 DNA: TGTGCCAGCAGTTACCTAGGACAGGCCGCCTACGAGCAGTACTTC; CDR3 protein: CASSYLGQAAYEQYF
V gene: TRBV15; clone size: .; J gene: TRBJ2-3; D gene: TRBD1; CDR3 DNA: TGTGCCACCAGCCCTGAGAGAACAGGGGCCTACACAGATACGCAGTATTTT; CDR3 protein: CATSPERTGAYTDTQYF
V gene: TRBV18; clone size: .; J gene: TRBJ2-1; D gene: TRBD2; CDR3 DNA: TGTGCCAGCTCACCGTCGGGAGGGCCCTACAATGAGCAGTTCTTC; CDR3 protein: CASSPSGGPYNEQFF
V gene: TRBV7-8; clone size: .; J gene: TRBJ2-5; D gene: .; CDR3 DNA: TGTGCCAGCCGTTATCAAGAGACCCAGTACTTC; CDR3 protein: CASRYQETQYF
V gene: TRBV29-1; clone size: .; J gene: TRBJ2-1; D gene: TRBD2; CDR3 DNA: TGCAGCGTTGAGCAGGTAGCGGGAGTAGGTGAGCAGTTCTTC; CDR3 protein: CSVEQVAGVGEQFF
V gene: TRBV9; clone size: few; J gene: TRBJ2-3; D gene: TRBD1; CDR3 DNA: TGTGCCAGCAGCTCACGGACAGGGGAGGGAGATACGCAGTATTTT; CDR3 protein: CASSSRTGEGDTQYF
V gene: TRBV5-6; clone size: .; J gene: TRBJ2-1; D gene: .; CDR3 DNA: TGTGCCAGCAGCTTGGTGGCGGGTGAGCAGTTCTTC; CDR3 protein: CASSLVAGEQFF
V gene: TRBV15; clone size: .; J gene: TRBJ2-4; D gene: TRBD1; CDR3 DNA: TGTGCCACCAGCGGTAGGACAGGGACGATTTTTCAGTACTTC; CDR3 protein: CATSGRTGTIFQYF
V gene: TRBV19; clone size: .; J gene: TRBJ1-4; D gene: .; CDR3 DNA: TGTGCCACCTCGGACCGGGGTGCAACTAATGAAAAACTGTTTTTT; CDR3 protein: CATSDRGATNEKLFF
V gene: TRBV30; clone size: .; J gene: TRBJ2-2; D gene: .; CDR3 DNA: TGTGCCTGGAGCAGGTTCACCGGGGAGCTGTTTTTT; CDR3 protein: CAWSRFTGELFF